This TCR beta chain was obtained from a study of tumor-infiltrating lymphocytes in primary liver carcinoma. Points from the study as a whole: It was in tumors, not blood, that the top-250-clone fraction was significantly higher (p = 0.039).

Concerning this clonotype: Antigen unknown. At one end the junction does not follow the germline gene, possibly because of a read error.

DNA and RNA were both co-extracted from 20-30 mg of bulk tissue that had not been sorted. TCR beta cDNA came from roughly 450 ng total RNA, primed with a constant-region primer. A slightly modified ARM-PCR protocol with three nested multiplex PCR rounds produced these TCR beta libraries. Primers for the first two PCR rounds were TRBV1-TRBV30 forward primers and a C-beta reverse primer (roughly 10 cycles per round). TCRdb fed the multiplex PCR reads into MiXCR, producing one record per CDR3 protein. Of more than 75,000 distinct CDR3 sequences in the sample, 60% to 75% were seen once. This CDR3 has 17 residues. Germline CDR1 is MNHEY and CDR2 is SVGAGI.

This rearrangement joins TRBV6-5 to TRBJ2-5; the match to TRBD1 covers 10 bases. The specimen sequenced was liver tumor tissue from sampling region 1. Subset given: tumor region T1, superior pole. This clonotype originated in a man aged 35 to 55 with primary liver carcinoma and hepatitis B virus infection. Here the CDR3 reads CVSSYAGTGAYLEAQYF. CDR3 in DNA: TGTGTCAGCAGTTACGCCGGGACAGGGGCATATTTGGAGGCCCAGTACTTC.